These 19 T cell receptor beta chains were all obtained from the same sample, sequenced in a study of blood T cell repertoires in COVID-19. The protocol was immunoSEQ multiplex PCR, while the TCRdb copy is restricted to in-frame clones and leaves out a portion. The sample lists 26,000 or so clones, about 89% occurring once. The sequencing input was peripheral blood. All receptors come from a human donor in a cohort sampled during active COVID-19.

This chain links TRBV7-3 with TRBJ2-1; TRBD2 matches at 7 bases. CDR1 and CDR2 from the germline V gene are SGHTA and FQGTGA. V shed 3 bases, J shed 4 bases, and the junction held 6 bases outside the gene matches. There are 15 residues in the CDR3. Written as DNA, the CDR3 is TGTGCCAGCAGCTTGGGGCTAGCGGATTACAATGAGCAGTTCTTC. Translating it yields CASSLGLADYNEQFF.

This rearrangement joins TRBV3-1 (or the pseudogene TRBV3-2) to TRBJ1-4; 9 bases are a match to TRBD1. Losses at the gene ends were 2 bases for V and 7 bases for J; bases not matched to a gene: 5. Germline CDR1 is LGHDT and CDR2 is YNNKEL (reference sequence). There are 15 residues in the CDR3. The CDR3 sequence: CASSQFGQGTEKLFF. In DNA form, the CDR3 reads TGTGCCAGCAGCCAATTTGGACAGGGGACTGAAAAACTGTTTTTT.

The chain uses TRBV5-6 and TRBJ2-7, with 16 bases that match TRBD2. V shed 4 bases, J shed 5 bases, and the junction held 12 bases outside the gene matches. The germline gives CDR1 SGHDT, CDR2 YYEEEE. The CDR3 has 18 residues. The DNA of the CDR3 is TGTGCCAGCAGCGAAATAACGGGACTAGCGGGGGGGCTTAACGAGCAGTACTTC. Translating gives CASSEITGLAGGLNEQYF. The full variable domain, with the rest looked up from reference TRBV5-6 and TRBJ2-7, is DAGVTQSPTHLIKTRGQQVTLRCSPKSGHDTVSWYQQALGQGPQFIFQYYEEEERQRGNFPDRFSGHQFPNYSSELNVNALLLGDSALYLCASSEITGLAGGLNEQYFGPGTRLTVT.

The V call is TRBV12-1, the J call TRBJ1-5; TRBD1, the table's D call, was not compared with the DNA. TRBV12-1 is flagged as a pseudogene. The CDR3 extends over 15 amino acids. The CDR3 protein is CASRSGTGTNQPQHF. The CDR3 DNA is TGTGCCAGCAGATCCGGGACAGGGACAAATCAGCCCCAGCATTTT.

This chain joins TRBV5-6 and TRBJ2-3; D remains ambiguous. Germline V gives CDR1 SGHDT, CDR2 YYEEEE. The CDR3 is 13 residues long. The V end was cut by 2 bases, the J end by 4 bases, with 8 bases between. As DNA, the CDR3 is TGTGCCAGCAGCTTCGGGTTGTCAGATACGCAGTATTTT. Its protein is CASSFGLSDTQYF.

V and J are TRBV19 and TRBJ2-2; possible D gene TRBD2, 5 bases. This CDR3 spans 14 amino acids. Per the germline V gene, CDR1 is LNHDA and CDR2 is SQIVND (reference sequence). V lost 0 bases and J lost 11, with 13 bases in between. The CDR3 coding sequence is TGTGCCAGTAGTATAGAGTCGGGGTATAGCGAGCTGTTTTTT. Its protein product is CASSIESGYSELFF. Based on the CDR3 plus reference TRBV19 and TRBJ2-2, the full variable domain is DGGITQSPKYLFRKEGQNVTLSCEQNLNHDAMYWYRQDPGQGLRLIYYSQIVNDFQKGDIAEGYSVSREKKESFPLTVTSAQKNPTAFYLCASSIESGYSELFFGEGSRLTVL.

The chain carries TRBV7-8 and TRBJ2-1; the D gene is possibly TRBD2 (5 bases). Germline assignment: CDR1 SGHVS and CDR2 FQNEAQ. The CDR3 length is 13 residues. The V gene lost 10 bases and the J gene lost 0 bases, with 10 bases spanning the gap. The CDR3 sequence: CATRTDSYNEQFF. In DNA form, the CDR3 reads TGTGCCACTCGGACTGACTCCTACAATGAGCAGTTCTTC.

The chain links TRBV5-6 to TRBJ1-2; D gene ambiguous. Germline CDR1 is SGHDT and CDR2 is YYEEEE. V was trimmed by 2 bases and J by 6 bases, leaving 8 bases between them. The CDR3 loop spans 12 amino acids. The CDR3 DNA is TGTGCCAGCAGCTTCGGGTTGGATGGCTACACCTTC. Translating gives CASSFGLDGYTF.

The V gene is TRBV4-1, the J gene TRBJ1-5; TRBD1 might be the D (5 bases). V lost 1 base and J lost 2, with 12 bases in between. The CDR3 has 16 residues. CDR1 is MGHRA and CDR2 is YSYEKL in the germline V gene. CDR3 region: CASSQVSWGGNQPQHF. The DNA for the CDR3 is TGCGCCAGCAGCCAAGTAAGTTGGGGGGGCAATCAGCCCCAGCATTTT.

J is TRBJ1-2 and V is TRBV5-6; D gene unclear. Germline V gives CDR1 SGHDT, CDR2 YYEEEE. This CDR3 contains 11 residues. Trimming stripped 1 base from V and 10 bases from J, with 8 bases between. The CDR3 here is CASSLPGYYTF. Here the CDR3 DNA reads TGTGCCAGCAGCTTGCCAGGCTACTACACCTTC.

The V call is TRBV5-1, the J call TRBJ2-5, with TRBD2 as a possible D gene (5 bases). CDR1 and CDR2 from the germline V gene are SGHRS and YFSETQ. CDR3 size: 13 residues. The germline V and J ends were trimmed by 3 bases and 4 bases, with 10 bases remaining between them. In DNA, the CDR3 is TGCGCCAGCAGCTGGGAAAGCGGAGAGACCCAGTACTTC. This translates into CASSWESGETQYF.

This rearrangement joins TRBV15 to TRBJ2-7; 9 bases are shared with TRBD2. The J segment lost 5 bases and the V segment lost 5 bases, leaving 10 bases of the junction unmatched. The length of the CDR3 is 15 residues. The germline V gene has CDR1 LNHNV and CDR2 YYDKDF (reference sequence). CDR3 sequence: CATSAGGTSLHEQYF. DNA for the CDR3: TGTGCCACCAGCGCTGGGGGGACTAGCCTCCACGAGCAGTACTTC.

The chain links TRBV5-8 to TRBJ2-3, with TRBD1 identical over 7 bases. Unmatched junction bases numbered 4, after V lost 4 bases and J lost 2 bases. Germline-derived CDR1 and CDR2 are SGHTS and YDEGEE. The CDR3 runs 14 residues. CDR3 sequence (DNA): TGTGCCAGCAGCCCGGGGACAGACACAGATACGCAGTATTTT. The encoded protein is CASSPGTDTDTQYF.

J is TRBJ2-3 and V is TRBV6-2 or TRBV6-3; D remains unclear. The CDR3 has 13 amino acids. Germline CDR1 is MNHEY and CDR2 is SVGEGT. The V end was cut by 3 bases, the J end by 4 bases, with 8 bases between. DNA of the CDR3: TGTGCCAGCAGTTATTCCTACTCAGATACGCAGTATTTT. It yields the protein CASSYSYSDTQYF.

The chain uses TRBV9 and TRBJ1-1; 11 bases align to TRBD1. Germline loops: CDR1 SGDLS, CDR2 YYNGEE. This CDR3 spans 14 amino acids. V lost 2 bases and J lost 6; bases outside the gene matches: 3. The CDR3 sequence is CASSVRTGGSEAFF. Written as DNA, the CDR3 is TGTGCCAGCAGCGTTCGGACAGGGGGCTCTGAAGCTTTCTTT.

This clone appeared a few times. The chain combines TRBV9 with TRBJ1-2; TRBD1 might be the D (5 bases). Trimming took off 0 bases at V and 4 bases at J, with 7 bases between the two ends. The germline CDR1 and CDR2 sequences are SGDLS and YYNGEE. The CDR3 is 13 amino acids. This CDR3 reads CASSVGRGYGYTF. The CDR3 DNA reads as TGTGCCAGCAGCGTAGGGAGGGGCTATGGCTACACCTTC.

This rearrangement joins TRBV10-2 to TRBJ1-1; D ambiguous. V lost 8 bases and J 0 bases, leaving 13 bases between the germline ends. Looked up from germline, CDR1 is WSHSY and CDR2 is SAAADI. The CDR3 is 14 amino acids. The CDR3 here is CASLVSAVNTEAFF. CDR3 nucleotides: TGCGCCAGCCTTGTTTCTGCGGTGAACACTGAAGCTTTCTTT.

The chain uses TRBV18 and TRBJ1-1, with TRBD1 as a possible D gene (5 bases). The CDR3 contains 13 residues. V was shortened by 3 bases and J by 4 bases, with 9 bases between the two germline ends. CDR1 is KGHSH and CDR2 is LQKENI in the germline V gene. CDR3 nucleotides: TGTGCCAGCTCACCGGGGCAGTTCACTGAAGCTTTCTTT. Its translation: CASSPGQFTEAFF.

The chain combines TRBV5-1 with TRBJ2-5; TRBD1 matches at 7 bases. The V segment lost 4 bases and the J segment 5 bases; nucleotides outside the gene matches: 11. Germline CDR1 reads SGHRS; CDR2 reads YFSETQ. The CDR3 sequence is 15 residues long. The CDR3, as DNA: TGCGCCAGCAGCCCGAAGACAGGGTGGGGTGAGACCCAGTACTTC. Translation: CASSPKTGWGETQYF.